A selection of T cell receptor beta chains follows, all from one sample in a study of T-cell memory formation after mild COVID-19. One entry per CDR3 protein, called by TCRdb with MiXCR from the 5' RACE reads. The sample records about 400,000 distinct CDR3 sequences, roughly 24% being singletons. The sample was PBMCs or a T cell subset sorted from them (not recorded which). These receptors originate from an adult woman who had mild COVID-19 (a few samples of this study predate the infection). Cell type and time point are not known. The CDR3 runs from the conserved cysteine through the conserved F or W. D genes are given only for firm matches. Expanded clones are given a class, and other clones once, few, many or no size at all.

v_call	clone_size	j_call	d_call	cdr3_aa	cdr3_nt
TRBV29-1	NA	TRBJ2-1	NA	CSVVPGSYNEQFF	TGCAGCGTTGTCCCGGGCTCCTACAATGAGCAGTTCTTC
TRBV5-1	few	TRBJ1-1	NA	CASSLEGVEGRTEAFF	TGCGCCAGCAGCTTGGAAGGAGTGGAGGGAAGGACTGAAGCTTTCTTT
TRBV5-1	NA	TRBJ1-2	NA	CASSLGQNINYGYTF	TGCGCCAGCAGCTTGGGGCAGAATATAAACTATGGCTACACCTTC
TRBV5-6	NA	TRBJ2-7	TRBD1	CASCRQGPYEQYF	TGTGCCAGCTGCCGACAGGGGCCCTACGAGCAGTACTTC
TRBV5-1	NA	TRBJ1-5	TRBD1	CASSAGTGVVQPQHF	TGCGCCAGCAGCGCAGGGACAGGGGTTGTTCAGCCCCAGCATTTT
TRBV25-1	few	TRBJ1-5	TRBD1	CASSGGQGELSNQPQHF	TGTGCCAGCAGTGGGGGACAGGGGGAACTTAGCAATCAGCCCCAGCATTTT
TRBV4-2	NA	TRBJ2-1	TRBD2	CASSQDPPGSGGHNEQFF	TGTGCCAGCAGCCAAGATCCCCCGGGTAGCGGGGGCCACAATGAGCAGTTCTTC
TRBV18	few	TRBJ1-1	TRBD1	CASSRINRQGLNTEAFF	TGTGCCAGCTCACGAATCAACCGACAGGGACTAAACACTGAAGCTTTCTTT
TRBV7-9	NA	TRBJ1-2	NA	CASSLAVAGYTF	TGTGCCAGCAGCTTAGCCGTGGCGGGCTACACCTTC
TRBV9	NA	TRBJ2-5	NA	CASSVANDITLETKYF	TGTGCCAGCAGCGTAGCTAACGATATCACCCTGGAGACCAAGTACTTC